The text below deals with one T cell receptor beta chain. Its antigen remains unidentified. CDR1 and CDR2 from the germline V gene are KGHSH and LQKENI. The CDR3 spans 15 residues. V was shortened by 5 bases and J by 1 base, with 15 bases between the two germline ends. The sample belongs to a study of human thymus T cells. Surgeons resected thymus tissue during corrective heart surgery. Corrective surgery for congenital heart defects was being performed on the healthy Finnish infants who served as donors. Generated by immunoSEQ multiplex PCR, the TCRdb table keeps only in-frame clones and is missing some. The table includes tens of thousands of clones, 96% detected once. General study points: Repertoires from thymus and blood appeared to show biased V and J gene usage. The related literature has documented a marked overlap of thymic repertoires among unrelated individuals.

The sample consisted of thymus tissue. V and J are TRBV18 and TRBJ2-7; D possibly corresponds to TRBD2 (5 bases). The sequence came from a boy under two years old with a congenital heart defect but otherwise immunologically healthy. The CDR3 bases are TGTGCCAGCTCAAATCGCCGGGAATTATCCTACGAGCAGTACTTC. It yields the protein CASSNRRELSYEQYF.